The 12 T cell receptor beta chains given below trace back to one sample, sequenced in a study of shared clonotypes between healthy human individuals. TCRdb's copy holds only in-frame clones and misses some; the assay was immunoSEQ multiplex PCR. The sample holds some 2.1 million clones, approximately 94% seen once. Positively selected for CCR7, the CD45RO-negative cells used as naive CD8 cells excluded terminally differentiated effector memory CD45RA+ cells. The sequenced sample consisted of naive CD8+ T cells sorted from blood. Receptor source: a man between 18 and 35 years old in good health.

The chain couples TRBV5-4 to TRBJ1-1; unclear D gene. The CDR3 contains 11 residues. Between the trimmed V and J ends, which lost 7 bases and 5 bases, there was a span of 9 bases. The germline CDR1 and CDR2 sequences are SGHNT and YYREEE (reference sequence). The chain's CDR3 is CASGSTTEAFF. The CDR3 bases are TGTGCCAGCGGCTCAACAACTGAAGCTTTCTTT.

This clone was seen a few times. In DNA, the CDR3 is TGTGCCAGTAGTACCCCCGGGCCCAATCAGCCCCAGCATTTT. It codes for CASSTPGPNQPQHF. The rearrangement joins TRBV19 to TRBJ1-5, with D uncertain. V was clipped by 4 bases and J by 3 bases, with 10 bases between them. CDR3 size: 14 residues. Per the germline V gene, CDR1 is LNHDA and CDR2 is SQIVND (reference sequence).

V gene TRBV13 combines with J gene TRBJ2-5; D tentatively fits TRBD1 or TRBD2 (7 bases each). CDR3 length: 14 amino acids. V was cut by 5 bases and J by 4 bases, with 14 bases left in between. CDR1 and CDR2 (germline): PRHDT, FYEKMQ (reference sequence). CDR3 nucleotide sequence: TGTGCCAGCAGCGGAGGCAGGGGGGGAGAGACCCAGTACTTC. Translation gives CASSGGRGGETQYF. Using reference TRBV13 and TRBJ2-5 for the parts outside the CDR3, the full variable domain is AAGVIQSPRHLIKEKRETATLKCYPIPRHDTVYWYQQGPGQDPQFLISFYEKMQSDKGSIPDRFSAQQFSDYHSELNMSSLELGDSALYFCASSGGRGGETQYFGPGTRLLVL.

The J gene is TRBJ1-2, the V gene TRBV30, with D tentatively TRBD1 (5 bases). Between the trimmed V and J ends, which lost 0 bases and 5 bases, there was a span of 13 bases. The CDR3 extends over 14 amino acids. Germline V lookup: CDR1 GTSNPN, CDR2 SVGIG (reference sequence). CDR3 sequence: CAWSVEGSWYGYTF. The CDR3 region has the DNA TGTGCCTGGAGTGTTGAGGGGTCGTGGTATGGCTACACCTTC.

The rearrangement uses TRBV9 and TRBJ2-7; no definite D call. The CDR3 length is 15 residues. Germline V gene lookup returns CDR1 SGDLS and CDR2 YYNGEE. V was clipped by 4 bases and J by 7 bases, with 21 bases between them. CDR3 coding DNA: TGTGCCAGCAGCTCGTCCGGTGCCCCAGGCGAAGAGCAGTACTTC. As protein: CASSSSGAPGEEQYF.

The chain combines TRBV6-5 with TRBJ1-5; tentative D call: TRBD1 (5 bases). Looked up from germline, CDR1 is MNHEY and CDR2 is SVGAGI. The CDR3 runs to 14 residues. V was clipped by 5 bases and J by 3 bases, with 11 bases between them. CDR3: CASSPRQYNQPQHF. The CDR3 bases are TGTGCCAGCAGTCCCCGACAGTACAATCAGCCCCAGCATTTT.

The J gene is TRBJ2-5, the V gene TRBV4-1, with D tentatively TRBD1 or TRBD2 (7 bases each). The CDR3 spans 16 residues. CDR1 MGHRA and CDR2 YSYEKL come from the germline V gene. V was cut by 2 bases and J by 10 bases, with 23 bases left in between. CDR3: CASSQSAGEGAWNQYF. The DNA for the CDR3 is TGCGCCAGCAGCCAATCCGCGGGGGAGGGGGCTTGGAACCAGTACTTC.

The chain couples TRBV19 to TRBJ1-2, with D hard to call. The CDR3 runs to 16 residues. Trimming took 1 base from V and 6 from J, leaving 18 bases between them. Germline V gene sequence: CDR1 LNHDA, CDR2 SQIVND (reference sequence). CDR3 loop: CASSIAYGRQLNGYTF. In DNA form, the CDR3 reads TGTGCCAGTAGTATAGCCTACGGAAGGCAGCTTAATGGCTACACCTTC.

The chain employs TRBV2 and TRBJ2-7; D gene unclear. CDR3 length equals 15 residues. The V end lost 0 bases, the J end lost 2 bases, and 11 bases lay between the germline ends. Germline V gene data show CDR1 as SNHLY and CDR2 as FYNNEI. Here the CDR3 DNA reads TGTGCCAGCAGTGAAGCGCAGGCTACAACCTACGAGCAGTACTTC. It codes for CASSEAQATTYEQYF.

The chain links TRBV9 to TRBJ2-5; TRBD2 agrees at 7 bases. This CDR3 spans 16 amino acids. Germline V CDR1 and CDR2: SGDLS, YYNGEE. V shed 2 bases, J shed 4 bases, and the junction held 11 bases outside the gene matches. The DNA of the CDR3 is TGTGCCAGCAGCGTTCCCGGGAGCGGGGATGGAGAGACCCAGTACTTC. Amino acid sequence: CASSVPGSGDGETQYF.

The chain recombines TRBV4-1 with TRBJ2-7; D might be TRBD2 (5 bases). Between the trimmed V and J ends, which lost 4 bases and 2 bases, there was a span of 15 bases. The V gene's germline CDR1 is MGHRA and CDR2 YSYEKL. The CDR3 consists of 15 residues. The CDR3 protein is CASSPGGGLTYEQYF. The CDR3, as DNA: TGCGCCAGCAGCCCCGGAGGCGGACTCACCTACGAGCAGTACTTC.

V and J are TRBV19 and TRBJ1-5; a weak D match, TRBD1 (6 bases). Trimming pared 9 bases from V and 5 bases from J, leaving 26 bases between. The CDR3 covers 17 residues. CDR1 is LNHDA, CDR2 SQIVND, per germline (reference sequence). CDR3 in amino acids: CASAPGHLFEDHQPQHF. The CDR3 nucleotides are TGTGCCAGCGCACCGGGACACCTATTCGAGGATCATCAGCCCCAGCATTTT.